This T cell receptor beta chain stems from a study of OX40 agonist ivuxolimab in advanced cancers. Study-wide context: Of the patients, three showed partial responses, one with hepatocellular carcinoma and two with cutaneous melanoma. General study results and limits: Expanded clones belonging to CD8+ T cells outnumbered, on average, those of CD4+.

To note about this clone: Antigen unknown.

Libraries were prepared by immunoSEQ multiplex PCR; TCRdb keeps only in-frame clonotypes and omits some of them. Of approximately 74,000 clones in the sample, approximately 91% were seen once. The specimen comprised CD4+ or CD8+ T cells sorted from blood, sampled in a trial of the OX40 agonist ivuxolimab. The clonotype originates from an adult with an advanced solid tumor such as melanoma, head and neck, liver or kidney cancer.

DNA for the CDR3: TGTGCCAGCAGCCGAACTACTAGCGGCACAGATACGCAGTATTTT. This encodes CASSRTTSGTDTQYF. This sequence joins TRBV27 and TRBJ2-3, with 7 bases identical to TRBD2. The germline CDR1 and CDR2 sequences are MNHEY and SMNVEV (reference sequence). Trimming took 6 bases from V and 1 from J; bases not matched to a gene: 7. CDR3 size: 15 residues.